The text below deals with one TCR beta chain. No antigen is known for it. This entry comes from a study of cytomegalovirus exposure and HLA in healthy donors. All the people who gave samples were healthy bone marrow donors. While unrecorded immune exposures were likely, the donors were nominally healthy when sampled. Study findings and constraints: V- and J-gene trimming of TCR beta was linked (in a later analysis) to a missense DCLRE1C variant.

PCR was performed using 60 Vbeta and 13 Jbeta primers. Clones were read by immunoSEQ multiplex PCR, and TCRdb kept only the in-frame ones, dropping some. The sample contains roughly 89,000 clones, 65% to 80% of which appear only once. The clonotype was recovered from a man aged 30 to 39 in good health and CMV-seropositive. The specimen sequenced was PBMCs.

CDR3 nucleotides: TGTGCCAGCAGCTCAAAGAGCGGGGTTGAGTCCTACGAGCAGTACTTC. Its protein product is CASSSKSGVESYEQYF. The chain is built from TRBV11-2 and TRBJ2-7; 7 bases map to TRBD2. V lost 4 bases to trimming and J lost 1 base; unmatched junction nucleotides: 10. The CDR3 has 16 residues. CDR1 SGHAT and CDR2 FQNNGV come from the germline V gene. The entire variable domain, with the rest obtained from reference TRBV11-2 and TRBJ2-7, is as follows: EAGVAQSPRYKIIEKRQSVAFWCNPISGHATLYWYQQILGQGPKLLIQFQNNGVVDDSQLPKDRFSAERLKGVDSTLKIQPAKLEDSAVYLCASSSKSGVESYEQYFGPGTRLTVT.